This TCR beta chain stems from a study of CD8 T cells in Susac syndrome. Regarding the study as a whole: The authors acknowledged that the study's TCR sequencing and HLA analysis involved relatively few individuals.

A remark on this clonotype: Antigen specificity is unknown.

This CDR3 is 17 amino acids long. Trimming removed 0 bases at V and 8 bases at J, with 20 bases between. The multiple sclerosis controls were treatment-naive patients affected by stable or active relapsing-remitting disease. The TEMRA cells underwent FACS enrichment, while the CD8+ and CD4+ T cells underwent negative isolation. The authors reverse transcribed roughly 0.5 to 1 ug RNA with random hexamers. The CDR3 of TCR beta was amplified by immunoSEQ multiplex PCR across 54 Vbeta and 13 Jbeta. TCRdb called the immunoSEQ multiplex PCR reads again in MiXCR, with one record for every CDR3 protein. Counted here are a few hundred thousand distinct CDR3 sequences, 80% to 95% occurring once; the ten biggest clones make up about 0.15%.

Sequencing used CD8+ T cells from PBMCs. The sequence came from a human donor with multiple sclerosis. The rearrangement links TRBV12-3 or TRBV12-4 to TRBJ2-1; perhaps TRBD2 as D (5 bases). The CDR3 DNA follows: TGTGCCAGCAGTTTAGCGGAGGTAGCTCTTAAATCGTATGAGCAGTTCTTC. Translating it yields CASSLAEVALKSYEQFF.